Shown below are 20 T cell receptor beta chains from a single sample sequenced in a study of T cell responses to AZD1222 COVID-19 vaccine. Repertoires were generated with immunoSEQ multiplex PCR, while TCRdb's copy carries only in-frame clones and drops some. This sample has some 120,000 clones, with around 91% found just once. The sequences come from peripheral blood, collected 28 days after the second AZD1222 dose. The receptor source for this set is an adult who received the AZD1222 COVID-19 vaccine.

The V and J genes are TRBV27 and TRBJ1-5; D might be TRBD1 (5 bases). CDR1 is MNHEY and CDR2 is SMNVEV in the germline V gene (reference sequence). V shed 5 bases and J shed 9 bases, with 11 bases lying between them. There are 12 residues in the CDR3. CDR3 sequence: CASSLPGGPQHF. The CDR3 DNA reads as TGTGCCAGCAGTCTCCCCGGGGGGCCCCAGCATTTT.

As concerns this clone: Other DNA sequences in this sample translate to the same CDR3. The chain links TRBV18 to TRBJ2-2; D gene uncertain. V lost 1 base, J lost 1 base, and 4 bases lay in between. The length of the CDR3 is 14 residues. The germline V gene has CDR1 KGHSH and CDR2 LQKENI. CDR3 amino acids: CASSPQGNTGELFF. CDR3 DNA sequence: TGTGCCAGCTCACCACAGGGGAACACCGGGGAGCTGTTTTTT.

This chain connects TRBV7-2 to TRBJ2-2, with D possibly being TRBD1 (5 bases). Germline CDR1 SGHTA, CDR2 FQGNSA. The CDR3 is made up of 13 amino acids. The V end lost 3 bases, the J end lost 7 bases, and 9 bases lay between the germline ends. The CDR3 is CASSFTQGGELFF. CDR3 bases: TGTGCCAGCAGCTTCACTCAGGGCGGGGAGCTGTTTTTT. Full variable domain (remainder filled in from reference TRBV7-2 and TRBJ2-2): GAGVSQSPSNKVTEKGKDVELRCDPISGHTALYWYRQSLGQGLEFLIYFQGNSAPDKSGLPSDRFSAERTGGSVSTLTIQRTQQEDSAVYLCASSFTQGGELFFGEGSRLTVL.

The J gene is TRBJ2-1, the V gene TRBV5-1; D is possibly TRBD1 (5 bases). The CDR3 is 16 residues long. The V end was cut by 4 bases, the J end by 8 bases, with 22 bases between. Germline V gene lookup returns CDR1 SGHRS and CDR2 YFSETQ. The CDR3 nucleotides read TGCGCCAGCAGCCTATATCAAACAGGTTTTGAGGATGAGCAGTTCTTC. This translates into CASSLYQTGFEDEQFF.

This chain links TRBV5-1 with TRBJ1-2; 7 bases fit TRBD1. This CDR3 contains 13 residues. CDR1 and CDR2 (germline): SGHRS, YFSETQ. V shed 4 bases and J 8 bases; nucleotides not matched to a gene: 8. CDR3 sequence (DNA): TGCGCCAGCAGCGGCACAGGGGAAGGAGGCTACACCTTC. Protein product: CASSGTGEGGYTF.

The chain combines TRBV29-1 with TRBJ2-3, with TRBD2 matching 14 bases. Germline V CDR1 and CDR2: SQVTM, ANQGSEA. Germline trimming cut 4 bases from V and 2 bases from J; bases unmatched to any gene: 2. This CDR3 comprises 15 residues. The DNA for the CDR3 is TGCAGCGTTGGACTAGCGGGAGGGCCCACAGATACGCAGTATTTT. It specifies CSVGLAGGPTDTQYF.

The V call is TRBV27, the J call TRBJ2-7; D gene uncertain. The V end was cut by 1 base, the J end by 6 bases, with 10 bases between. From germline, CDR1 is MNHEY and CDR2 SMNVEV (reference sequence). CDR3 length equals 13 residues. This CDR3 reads CASSLYGGFEQYF. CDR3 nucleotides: TGTGCCAGCAGTTTATACGGCGGTTTCGAGCAGTACTTC.

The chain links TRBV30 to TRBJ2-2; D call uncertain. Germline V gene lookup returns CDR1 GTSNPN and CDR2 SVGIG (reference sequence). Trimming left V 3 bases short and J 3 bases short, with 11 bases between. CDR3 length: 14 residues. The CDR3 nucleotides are TGTGCCTGGAGCCGGCGGATGGACACCGGGGAGCTGTTTTTT. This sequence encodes CAWSRRMDTGELFF.

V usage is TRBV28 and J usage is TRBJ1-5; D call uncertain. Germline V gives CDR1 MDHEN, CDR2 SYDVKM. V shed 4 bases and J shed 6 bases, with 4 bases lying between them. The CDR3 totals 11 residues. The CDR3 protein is CASSSSQPQHF. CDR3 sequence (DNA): TGTGCCAGCAGTTCAAGTCAGCCCCAGCATTTT.

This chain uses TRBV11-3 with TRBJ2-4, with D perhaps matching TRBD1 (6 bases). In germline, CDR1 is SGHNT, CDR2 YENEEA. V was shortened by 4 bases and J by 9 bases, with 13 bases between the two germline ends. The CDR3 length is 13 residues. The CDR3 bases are TGTGCCAGCAGCTCCCCGACAGGACCCATTCAGTACTTC. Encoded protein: CASSSPTGPIQYF. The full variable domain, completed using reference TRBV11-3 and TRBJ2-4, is EAGVVQSPRYKIIEKKQPVAFWCNPISGHNTLYWYLQNLGQGPELLIRYENEEAVDDSQLPKDRFSAERLKGVDSTLKIQPAELGDSAVYLCASSSPTGPIQYFGAGTRLSVL.

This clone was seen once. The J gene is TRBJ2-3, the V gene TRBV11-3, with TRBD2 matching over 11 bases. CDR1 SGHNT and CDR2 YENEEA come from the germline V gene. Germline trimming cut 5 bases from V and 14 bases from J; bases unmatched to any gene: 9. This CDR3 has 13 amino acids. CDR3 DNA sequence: TGTGCCAGCAGCCCCATAGCGGGAGGGCCTCCGTATTTT. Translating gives CASSPIAGGPPYF.

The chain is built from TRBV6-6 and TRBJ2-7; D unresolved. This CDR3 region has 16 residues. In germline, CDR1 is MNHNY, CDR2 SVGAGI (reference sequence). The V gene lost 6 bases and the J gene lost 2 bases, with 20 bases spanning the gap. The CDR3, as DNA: TGTGCCAGCAGCCTTACAAACAGCGTCCGACCCTACGAGCAGTACTTC. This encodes CASSLTNSVRPYEQYF.

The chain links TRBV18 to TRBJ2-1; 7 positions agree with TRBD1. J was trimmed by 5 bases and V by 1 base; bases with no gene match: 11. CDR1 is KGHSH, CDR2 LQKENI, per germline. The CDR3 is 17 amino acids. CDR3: CASSPLTGLENDNEQFF. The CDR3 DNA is TGTGCCAGCTCACCACTGACAGGGTTGGAAAATGACAATGAGCAGTTCTTC.

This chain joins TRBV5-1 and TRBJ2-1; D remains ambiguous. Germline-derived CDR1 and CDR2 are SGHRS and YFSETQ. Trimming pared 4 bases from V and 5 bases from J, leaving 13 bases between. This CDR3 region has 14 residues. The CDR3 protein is CASSLITVNNEQFF. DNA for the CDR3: TGCGCCAGCAGCCTAATTACAGTAAACAATGAGCAGTTCTTC. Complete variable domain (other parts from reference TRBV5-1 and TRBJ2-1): KAGVTQTPRYLIKTRGQQVTLSCSPISGHRSVSWYQQTPGQGLQFLFEYFSETQRNKGNFPGRFSGRQFSNSRSEMNVSTLELGDSALYLCASSLITVNNEQFFGPGTRLTVL.

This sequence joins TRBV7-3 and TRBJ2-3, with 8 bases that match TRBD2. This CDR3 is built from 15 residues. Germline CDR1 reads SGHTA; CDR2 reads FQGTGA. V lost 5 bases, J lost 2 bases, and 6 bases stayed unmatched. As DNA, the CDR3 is TGTGCCAGCAGCCAACGGGGGGGCTACACAGATACGCAGTATTTT. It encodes CASSQRGGYTDTQYF.

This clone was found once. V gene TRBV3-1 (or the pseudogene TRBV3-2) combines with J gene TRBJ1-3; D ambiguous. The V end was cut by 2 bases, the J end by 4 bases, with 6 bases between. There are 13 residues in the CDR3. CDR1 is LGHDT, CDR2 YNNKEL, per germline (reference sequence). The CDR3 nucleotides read TGTGCCAGCAGCCAATCCCTCGGAAACACCATATATTTT. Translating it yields CASSQSLGNTIYF.

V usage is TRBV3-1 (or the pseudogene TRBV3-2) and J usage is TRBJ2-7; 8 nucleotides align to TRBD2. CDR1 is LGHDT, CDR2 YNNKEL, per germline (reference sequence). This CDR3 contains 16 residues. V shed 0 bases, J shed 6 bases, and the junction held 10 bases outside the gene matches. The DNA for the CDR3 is TGTGCCAGCAGCCAAGACGGGAGCGGGAGTTGGGTCGAGCAGTACTTC. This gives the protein CASSQDGSGSWVEQYF.

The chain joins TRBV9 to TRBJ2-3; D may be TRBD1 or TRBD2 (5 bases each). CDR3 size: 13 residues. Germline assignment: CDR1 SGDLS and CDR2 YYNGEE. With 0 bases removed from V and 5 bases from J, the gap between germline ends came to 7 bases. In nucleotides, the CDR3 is TGTGCCAGCAGCGTAGGGGGGAAAGATACGCAGTATTTT. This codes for CASSVGGKDTQYF.

The CDR3 sequence is CASRGPIAAYEQYF. For the CDR3, the DNA is TGTGCCAGCAGAGGACCCATTGCGGCCTACGAGCAGTACTTC. The chain uses TRBV28 and TRBJ2-7; D is ambiguous. The CDR3 sequence is 14 residues long. Germline V gene data show CDR1 as MDHEN and CDR2 as SYDVKM. Trimming shortened V by 6 bases and J by 2 bases, and 14 bases separated the two germline ends.

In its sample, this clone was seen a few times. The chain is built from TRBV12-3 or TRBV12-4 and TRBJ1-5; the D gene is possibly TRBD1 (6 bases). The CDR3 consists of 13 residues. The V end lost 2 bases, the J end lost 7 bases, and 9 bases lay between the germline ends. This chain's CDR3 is CASSLTGTQPQHF. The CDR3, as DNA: TGTGCCAGCAGTTTAACAGGGACGCAGCCCCAGCATTTT.